A single sample is the source of the 15 T cell receptor beta chains below, sequenced in a study of read filtering for tumor transcriptome and immune sequencing. Molecular barcoded adaptors covering alpha/delta and beta/gamma chains were used on roughly 400 ng RNA. TCRdb ran MiXCR on the reads and lists one entry per CDR3 protein. The table has about 38,000 distinct CDR3 sequences, about an eighth seen once; the top ten hold 27%. The sample taken for sequencing was a population of CD138-negative cells sorted from bone marrow. Receptors originate from a donor aged 40 or older with multiple myeloma.

This clonotype was recorded many times. The genes are TRBV27 and TRBJ2-7; D is undetermined. Trimming cost V 6 bases and J 2 bases, with 23 bases left between them. The CDR3 totals 17 residues. Germline V gene data show CDR1 as MNHEY and CDR2 as SMNVEV (reference sequence). The CDR3 DNA reads TGTGCCAGCAGCCATTTCCAGGACCCCGAAGGCACCTACGAGCAGTACTTC. Protein product: CASSHFQDPEGTYEQYF.

This clonotype was counted at least ten times. This chain joins TRBV29-1 and TRBJ2-2; TRBD2 matches 9 bases. From germline, CDR1 is SQVTM and CDR2 ANQGSEA. This CDR3 has 15 amino acids. J gave up 1 base and V 6 bases, and 6 bases lay outside the gene matches. The chain's CDR3 is CSVTQTSGNTGELFF. The CDR3, as DNA: TGCAGCGTCACTCAGACTAGCGGGAACACCGGGGAGCTGTTTTTT.

In this sample, this clonotype turned up many times. This chain links TRBV28 with TRBJ2-7, with D perhaps assigned TRBD1 or TRBD2 (5 bases each). Trimming stripped 2 bases from V and 2 bases from J, with 7 bases between. The CDR3 spans 13 residues. Germline CDR1 is MDHEN and CDR2 is SYDVKM. In nucleotides, the CDR3 is TGTGCCAGCAGTTTAACGGGACCCTACGAGCAGTACTTC. This gives the protein CASSLTGPYEQYF.

Ten or more counts support this clonotype. The chain uses TRBV5-1 and TRBJ2-1; TRBD2 aligns across 13 bases. Germline V gives CDR1 SGHRS, CDR2 YFSETQ. V lost 0 bases, J lost 6 bases, and 3 bases stayed unmatched. This CDR3 contains 16 residues. CDR3 protein: CASSLAGTSGTNEQFF. The CDR3 DNA is TGCGCCAGCAGCTTGGCCGGGACTAGCGGGACCAATGAGCAGTTCTTC.

This clonotype is labeled as medium-sized. The chain employs TRBV29-1 and TRBJ2-1, with 7 bases identical to TRBD2. This CDR3 has 13 amino acids. With V trimmed by 7 bases and J by 9 bases, 12 bases remained unmatched. Per germline, CDR1 SQVTM and CDR2 ANQGSEA. CDR3 region: CSGAPFGRTEQFF. For the CDR3, the DNA is TGCAGCGGCGCCCCTTTCGGGAGGACTGAGCAGTTCTTC.

This clonotype appeared many times. The V gene is TRBV29-1, the J gene TRBJ2-3; D is undetermined. Germline CDR1 reads SQVTM; CDR2 reads ANQGSEA. The CDR3 runs to 12 residues. Deletions cut 5 bases from V and 3 bases from J, with 9 bases between. The CDR3 here is CSVYRDTDTQYF. The CDR3 DNA is TGCAGCGTTTACAGAGATACAGATACGCAGTATTTT.

The chain uses TRBV4-2 and TRBJ2-1, with TRBD2 matching 9 bases. Germline V CDR1 and CDR2: LGHNA, YNFKEQ. V gave up 5 bases and J gave up 4 bases; unmatched junction bases: 3. The CDR3 spans 14 residues. The CDR3 sequence: CASSNLAGYNEQFF. CDR3 DNA sequence: TGTGCCAGCAGCAATCTAGCGGGATACAATGAGCAGTTCTTC.

This clonotype was seen ten or more times. The chain has TRBV23-1 and TRBJ1-5; D is undetermined. TRBV23-1 is marked as an open reading frame, function uncertain. This CDR3 has 15 residues. V lost 2 bases to trimming and J lost 2 bases, with 10 bases between them. CDR3 coding DNA: TGCGCCAGCAGTCAAAAAGGGATATGCAATCAGCCCCAGCATTTT. Its translation: CASSQKGICNQPQHF.

There are many counts of this clonotype. V gene TRBV5-1 combines with J gene TRBJ2-5; D is uncertain. Germline assignment: CDR1 SGHRS and CDR2 YFSETQ. Trimming removed 0 bases at V and 2 bases at J, with 8 bases between. There are 14 residues in the CDR3. This CDR3 is CASSLGLVQETQYF. The CDR3 coding sequence is TGCGCCAGCAGCTTGGGACTCGTACAAGAGACCCAGTACTTC.

This clonotype was counted a single time. The rearrangement links TRBV30 to TRBJ1-1; no definite D call. This CDR3 contains 14 residues. V dropped 0 bases and J dropped 6 bases, with 14 bases sitting between them. Germline V gene lookup returns CDR1 GTSNPN and CDR2 SVGIG (reference sequence). The CDR3 bases are TGTGCCTGGAGTGTACTCGGTACTAACGCTGAAGCTTTCTTT. This codes for CAWSVLGTNAEAFF.

This clonotype was recorded a few times. This may come from a read error, since a much larger clone is one base off. This chain connects TRBV6-5 to TRBJ2-3; TRBD1 is a possible D gene (5 bases). Per the germline V gene, CDR1 is MNHEY and CDR2 is SVGAGI. This CDR3 spans 12 amino acids. The DNA for the CDR3 is TGTGCCAGCCGTTACTCAGGGCAAAGGCAGTATTTT. This encodes CASRYSGQRQYF.

The chain links TRBV7-8 to TRBJ1-1; D call uncertain. Germline V gene sequence: CDR1 SGHVS, CDR2 FQNEAQ. The CDR3 covers 14 residues. The CDR3: CTNSLADHSVLAFF. The CDR3 region has the DNA TGTACCAACAGCTTAGCGGACCATTCAGTTTTGGCTTTCTTT.

To note about this clonotype: A single base separates this from a much larger clone, so it may be a read error. The rearrangement links TRBV6-2 or TRBV6-3 to TRBJ2-7; 14 bases are shared with TRBD2. Germline CDR1 and CDR2: MNHEY and SVGEGT. This CDR3 has 14 residues. The CDR3 loop reads CAGRTTSGRDEQYF. The CDR3, as DNA: TGTGCCGGCAGGACGACTAGCGGGAGGGACGAGCAGTACTTC.

This clonotype was found many times. The rearrangement links TRBV5-1 to TRBJ2-2; TRBD1 matches 9 bases. The CDR3 spans 15 residues. Germline values: CDR1 SGHRS, CDR2 YFSETQ. V shed 3 bases and J 3 bases; nucleotides not matched to a gene: 3. CDR3 sequence (DNA): TGCGCCAGCAGCTCCGACAGGGGGTACACCGGGGAGCTGTTTTTT. Its protein product is CASSSDRGYTGELFF.

This clonotype was picked up many times. The chain employs TRBV6-2 or TRBV6-3 and TRBJ2-5; 11 nucleotides match TRBD1. Per germline, CDR1 MNHEY and CDR2 SVGEGT. With 0 bases clipped from V and 5 bases from J, the junction kept 2 bases outside the gene matches. This CDR3 has 15 amino acids. The CDR3 loop is CASSYSGTGGETQYF. The CDR3 nucleotides are TGTGCCAGCAGTTACTCTGGGACAGGGGGGGAGACCCAGTACTTC.